This T cell receptor beta chain was recovered during a study of memory B cells and T cells in multiple sclerosis. Whole-study results and caveats: Compartments had unequal clone-set sizes, affecting shared clonotype counts.

To note about this clone: No antigen is known for it.

Assay: immunoSEQ multiplex PCR; the TCRdb copy retains only in-frame clones and omits some. The sample lists about 7,600 clones; 58% were seen once. The CDR3 has 16 amino acids. V lost 0 bases and J lost 2; bases outside the gene matches: 1. The germline gives CDR1 MNHEY, CDR2 SMNVEV (reference sequence). The V gene is TRBV27, the J gene TRBJ1-5, with 10 bases fitting TRBD1. The sequence came from a human donor with multiple sclerosis. Sequencing was done on a sample of memory (CD45RO+) CD8+ T cells from blood. The CDR3 DNA is TGTGCCAGCAGTTTATCGACAGGGGGCCGCAATCAGCCCCAGCATTTT. Protein product: CASSLSTGGRNQPQHF.